These 24 T cell receptor beta chains share one sample of origin, sequenced in a study of blood T cell repertoires in COVID-19. The assay was immunoSEQ multiplex PCR, and TCRdb's table has in-frame clones only and misses some. The profile covers tens of thousands of clones, with 80% to 85% appearing a single time and about 17% taken by the ten largest. The sequenced material came from peripheral blood. The receptors were gathered from a woman of 80 years or more with active or convalescent COVID-19.

This clone was recorded once. J is TRBJ2-2 and V is TRBV7-2; D is uncertain. The CDR3 runs to 13 residues. Trimming pared 6 bases from V and 2 bases from J, leaving 7 bases between. Germline CDR1 reads SGHTA; CDR2 reads FQGNSA. The CDR3 DNA reads as TGTGCCAGCAGTCACAGTAACACCGGGGAGCTGTTTTTT. It yields the protein CASSHSNTGELFF.

The V gene is TRBV4-1, the J gene TRBJ1-2; 9 nucleotides match TRBD1. Germline V CDR1 and CDR2: MGHRA, YSYEKL. The CDR3 consists of 17 residues. With V trimmed by 0 bases and J by 5 bases, 10 bases remained unmatched. CDR3 loop: CASSQDLWDRDIYGYTF. CDR3 nucleotides: TGCGCCAGCAGCCAAGATCTTTGGGACAGGGATATTTATGGCTACACCTTC.

This chain links TRBV12-2 with TRBJ2-7; no check of the table's D call, TRBD2, against the DNA was made. TRBV12-2 is marked as a pseudogene. There are 16 residues in the CDR3. CDR3 DNA sequence: TGTGCAAGTCGCTTAGATTGTGGGGGGGTCCCCTACGAGCAGTACTTC. Translated: CASRLDCGGVPYEQYF.

The chain employs TRBV7-2 and TRBJ1-1; D uncertain. Trimming took 4 bases from V and 2 from J, leaving 11 bases between them. CDR3 length equals 14 residues. In germline, CDR1 is SGHTA, CDR2 FQGNSA. The CDR3 DNA sequence: TGTGCCAGCAGCTCGAGGGAGCCCAACACTGAAGCTTTCTTT. This encodes CASSSREPNTEAFF.

The chain combines TRBV6-6 with TRBJ2-2; the D gene is possibly TRBD2 (6 bases). Germline V gene data show CDR1 as MNHNY and CDR2 as SVGAGI (reference sequence). Between the trimmed V and J ends, which lost 6 bases and 4 bases, there was a span of 12 bases. The CDR3 extends over 14 amino acids. This CDR3 reads CASRGAGRTGELFF. CDR3 nucleotide sequence: TGTGCCAGCAGAGGGGCGGGACGCACCGGGGAGCTGTTTTTT.

The gene calls are TRBV12-3 or TRBV12-4 and TRBJ1-3; unclear D gene. Deletions cut 2 bases from V and 6 bases from J, with 8 bases between. The CDR3 runs 13 residues. Written as DNA, the CDR3 is TGTGCCAGCAGTTTACGAGATCAAAACACCATATATTTT. It is translated as CASSLRDQNTIYF.

The genes are TRBV19 and TRBJ1-3, with unresolved D. This CDR3 region has 17 residues. Per germline, CDR1 LNHDA and CDR2 SQIVND (reference sequence). Trimming took off 2 bases at V and 0 bases at J, with 14 bases between the two ends. CDR3 region: CASSIPQSAYSGNTIYF. CDR3 sequence (DNA): TGTGCCAGTAGTATACCCCAGAGCGCCTACTCTGGAAACACCATATATTTT. The full variable domain, rest sourced from reference TRBV19 and TRBJ1-3, is DGGITQSPKYLFRKEGQNVTLSCEQNLNHDAMYWYRQDPGQGLRLIYYSQIVNDFQKGDIAEGYSVSREKKESFPLTVTSAQKNPTAFYLCASSIPQSAYSGNTIYFGEGSWLTVV.

This clone has just a few counts. This chain connects TRBV6-5 to TRBJ2-5; 8 nucleotides align to TRBD1. Per the germline V gene, CDR1 is MNHEY and CDR2 is SVGAGI. This CDR3 is built from 14 residues. Trimming cost V 6 bases and J 1 base; bases outside gene matches: 4. The CDR3 loop reads CASRIDRGQETQYF. The CDR3 DNA is TGTGCCAGCAGAATTGACAGGGGCCAAGAGACCCAGTACTTC.

The chain has TRBV6-5 and TRBJ1-5; D possibly corresponds to TRBD1 (6 bases). Trimming pared 6 bases from V and 0 bases from J, leaving 12 bases between. The length of the CDR3 is 15 residues. CDR1 is MNHEY and CDR2 is SVGAGI in the germline V gene. CDR3: CASSPYRDSNQPQHF. The CDR3 DNA is TGTGCCAGCAGCCCCTACAGGGATAGCAATCAGCCCCAGCATTTT.

The chain combines TRBV28 with TRBJ2-7; perhaps TRBD1 as D (6 bases). The CDR3 is made up of 14 amino acids. Germline-derived CDR1 and CDR2 are MDHEN and SYDVKM. V was cut by 6 bases and J by 5 bases, with 17 bases left in between. CDR3 DNA sequence: TGTGCCAGCAGGGACAGTCAAAGGCGCGACGAGCAGTACTTC. The encoded protein is CASRDSQRRDEQYF.

This chain joins TRBV19 and TRBJ1-2; D is unresolved. The germline V and J ends were trimmed by 3 bases and 8 bases, with 16 bases remaining between them. Germline-derived CDR1 and CDR2 are LNHDA and SQIVND (reference sequence). CDR3 size: 14 residues. The CDR3 DNA sequence: TGTGCCAGTAGTATTTCGTCAGGACTAGGAGGCTACACCTTC. Translated, it gives CASSISSGLGGYTF.

The chain recombines TRBV19 with TRBJ2-1, with D perhaps TRBD2 (6 bases). Germline values: CDR1 LNHDA, CDR2 SQIVND (reference sequence). V was clipped by 3 bases and J by 5 bases, with 8 bases between them. The CDR3 length is 13 residues. DNA for the CDR3: TGTGCCAGTAGTATTGGACTACACAATGAGCAGTTCTTC. It codes for CASSIGLHNEQFF.

The chain is built from TRBV6-5 and TRBJ1-2; 7 nucleotides agree with TRBD1. The CDR3 totals 13 residues. Germline V gene data show CDR1 as MNHEY and CDR2 as SVGAGI. V was clipped by 4 bases and J by 8 bases; unmatched bases: 7. This CDR3 reads CASSWRAGGGYTF. The CDR3 nucleotides are TGTGCCAGCAGTTGGAGGGCAGGGGGAGGCTACACCTTC.

This chain connects TRBV23-1 to TRBJ2-7, with 7 bases fitting TRBD1. TRBV23-1 is an open reading frame, and its role is uncertain. The CDR3 runs 14 residues. With 6 bases clipped from V and 3 bases from J, the junction kept 8 bases outside the gene matches. CDR3: CASRRQGRGYEQYF. The CDR3, as DNA: TGCGCCAGCAGGCGACAGGGTAGGGGCTACGAGCAGTACTTC.

Points on this clone: A read error may account for a junction end that differs from germline. For the CDR3, the DNA is TGTGCTAGCAGCCAAGGACTAGCGGGGGTTGAGACCCAGTACTTC. Residues: CASSQGLAGVETQYF. The J gene is TRBJ2-5, the V gene TRBV7-7; 13 bases fit TRBD2. The CDR3 has 15 residues. Germline V gene sequence: CDR1 SSHAT, CDR2 FNYEAQ (reference sequence).

The chain employs TRBV7-2 and TRBJ1-4; 7 bases are shared with TRBD1. The CDR3 has 13 amino acids. V dropped 5 bases and J dropped 8; count of bases not matched to a gene: 5. Germline V lookup: CDR1 SGHTA, CDR2 FQGNSA. CDR3 loop: CASSEGAAEKLFF. CDR3 nucleotides: TGTGCCAGCAGCGAGGGGGCGGCGGAAAAACTGTTTTTT.

The chain uses TRBV4-3 and TRBJ2-6, with D possibly matching TRBD1 (5 bases). CDR1 and CDR2 (germline): LGHNA, YSLEER. CDR3 length: 19 residues. V lost 2 bases and J lost 4, with 21 bases in between. CDR3 sequence: CASSQSRQFAFLGANVLTF. The DNA for the CDR3 is TGCGCCAGCAGCCAATCTCGACAGTTTGCGTTCTTGGGGGCCAACGTCCTGACTTTC.

J is TRBJ2-7 and V is TRBV12-3 or TRBV12-4; a weak D match, TRBD1 (5 bases). The V end was cut by 7 bases, the J end by 5 bases, with 15 bases between. This CDR3 region has 13 residues. The CDR3 nucleotides are TGTGCCAGCACCCCCAGCAGGGCCCACGAGCAGTACTTC. Translating it yields CASTPSRAHEQYF.

The chain employs TRBV12-5 and TRBJ2-1; 8 nucleotides line up with TRBD2. This CDR3 is 13 amino acids long. The V gene's germline CDR1 is LGHNT and CDR2 FRNRAP. V shed 4 bases, J shed 9 bases, and the junction held 5 bases outside the gene matches. The CDR3 loop is CASGSLAGFEQFF. In DNA form, the CDR3 reads TGTGCTAGTGGTTCATTAGCGGGGTTTGAGCAGTTCTTC. Full variable domain (missing parts from reference TRBV12-5 and TRBJ2-1): DARVTQTPRHKVTEMGQEVTMRCQPILGHNTVFWYRQTMMQGLELLAYFRNRAPLDDSGMPKDRFSAEMPDATLATLKIQPSEPRDSAVYFCASGSLAGFEQFFGPGTRLTVL.

The V gene is TRBV28, the J gene TRBJ1-4; possible D gene TRBD1, 5 bases. Trimming shortened V by 6 bases and J by 8 bases, and 16 bases separated the two germline ends. This CDR3 spans 14 amino acids. CDR1 MDHEN and CDR2 SYDVKM come from the germline V gene. The DNA of the CDR3 is TGTGCCAGCAGAACTACAGGAGTCGGAGAAAAACTGTTTTTT. Translation: CASRTTGVGEKLFF.

The rearrangement links TRBV6-2 or TRBV6-3 to TRBJ1-6; D uncertain. From germline, CDR1 is MNHEY and CDR2 SVGEGT. The germline V and J ends were trimmed by 4 bases and 5 bases, with 6 bases remaining between them. The CDR3 is 13 residues long. In DNA form, the CDR3 reads TGTGCCAGCAGTTCGAGGGATAATTCACCCCTCCACTTT. Translation gives CASSSRDNSPLHF.

In regard to this clone: Germline is not matched at one junction end, which may reflect a read error. V is TRBV7-7 and J is TRBJ2-3; the match to TRBD2 covers 7 bases. This CDR3 spans 14 amino acids. Germline loops: CDR1 SSHAT, CDR2 FNYEAQ (reference sequence). The CDR3 sequence is CASSPGGRTDTQYF. In DNA, the CDR3 is TGTGCTAGCAGCCCGGGCGGGAGAACAGATACGCAGTATTTT.

The CDR3, as DNA: TGTGCCAGCAGCAACCCCCAGGGGCGAGGCTATGGCTACACCTTC. Its protein product is CASSNPQGRGYGYTF. This chain links TRBV7-9 with TRBJ1-2, with TRBD1 as a possible D gene (6 bases). The CDR3 spans 15 residues. V lost 5 bases to trimming and J lost 4 bases, with 17 bases between them. The germline V gene has CDR1 SEHNR and CDR2 FQNEAQ (reference sequence).

The chain employs TRBV19 and TRBJ2-7; tentatively, D is TRBD2 (5 bases). Germline V CDR1 and CDR2: LNHDA, SQIVND (reference sequence). V lost 1 base and J lost 0, with 16 bases in between. The CDR3 length is 17 residues. CDR3: CASSIAIGRTYSYEQYF. The DNA for the CDR3 is TGTGCCAGTAGTATAGCAATCGGACGGACTTACTCCTACGAGCAGTACTTC.